One sample yielded the 9 T cell receptor beta chains listed below, sequenced in a study of spatial heterogeneity in lung cancer. Sample time point: sample taken at primary tumor resection. In each case, whole RNA from tumor, nontumor lung or frozen PBMC was sequenced unsorted. TCRdb reprocessed the 5' RACE reads with MiXCR, giving one entry per CDR3 protein. Of 11,000 or so distinct CDR3 sequences listed, about 3.7% are singletons. The sample in question was PBMCs, obtained at surgery. The receptor source for this set is a female donor with early-stage non-small cell lung cancer.

On this clonotype: The library was designed around alpha chains, so this beta chain is a stray read whose abundance carries little weight. V usage is TRBV12-3 or TRBV12-4 and J usage is TRBJ1-6, with a tentative D call TRBD1 (6 bases). The CDR3 is 15 residues long. Trimming stripped 5 bases from V and 1 base from J, with 9 bases between. The CDR3 spells CASSAGTSYNSPLHF. The CDR3 coding sequence is TGTGCCAGCAGTGCCGGGACATCCTATAATTCACCCCTCCACTTT.

This clonotype was observed at least ten times. Being off target in a library aimed at alpha chains, this beta chain has a size of little meaning. The chain recombines TRBV7-2 with TRBJ2-3; no clear D. CDR1 and CDR2 from the germline V gene are SGHTA and FQGNSA. Trimming pared 5 bases from V and 5 bases from J, leaving 8 bases between. The CDR3 runs to 12 residues. The DNA for the CDR3 is TGTGCCAGCAGCCCCGGTGTAGATACGCAGTATTTT. It encodes CASSPGVDTQYF. Combining the CDR3 with reference TRBV7-2 and TRBJ2-3 gives the whole variable domain GAGVSQSPSNKVTEKGKDVELRCDPISGHTALYWYRQSLGQGLEFLIYFQGNSAPDKSGLPSDRFSAERTGGSVSTLTIQRTQQEDSAVYLCASSPGVDTQYFGPGTRLTVL.

Only a few counts were recorded for this clonotype. This beta chain turned up in a library designed for alpha chains; as an off-target read, its abundance says little. The rearrangement links TRBV20-1 to TRBJ2-3, with TRBD2 identical over 9 bases. CDR3 length equals 14 residues. The germline gives CDR1 DFQATT, CDR2 SNEGSKA (reference sequence). The trim removed 5 bases at V and 2 bases at J, leaving 5 bases unmatched. The CDR3 region has the DNA TGCAGTGCTGCTCTAGCGGGGTACACAGATACGCAGTATTTT. It specifies CSAALAGYTDTQYF.

This clonotype was picked up many times. This beta chain appears as a stray read in a library generated for alpha chains; its size is not informative. The rearrangement uses TRBV7-8 and TRBJ1-2; D unclear. The germline V gene has CDR1 SGHVS and CDR2 FQNEAQ. Trimming removed 1 base from V and 6 bases from J, with 27 bases in between. The CDR3 is 19 amino acids. The CDR3 region is CASSLERVDGPHDYDGYTF. The CDR3 DNA sequence: TGTGCCAGCAGCTTAGAAAGAGTAGACGGACCGCATGATTACGATGGCTACACCTTC.

This clonotype was found many times. Since the library was made to target alpha chains, this beta chain is a stray read and its abundance is not meaningful. The chain combines TRBV10-2 with TRBJ1-1, with D perhaps TRBD1 (6 bases). Deletions cut 4 bases from V and 3 bases from J, with 18 bases between. CDR3 size: 16 residues. Germline lookup yields CDR1 WSHSY and CDR2 SAAADI. This CDR3 reads CASSAVGARVDTEAFF. The CDR3 DNA is TGCGCCAGCAGTGCCGTGGGGGCGCGAGTGGACACTGAAGCTTTCTTT.

On this clonotype itself: A much larger clone lies a single base off, so this may be a read error. This beta chain turned up in a library designed for alpha chains; as an off-target read, its abundance says little. This sequence joins TRBV7-2 and TRBJ2-2; TRBD2 is a possible D gene (5 bases). Germline CDR1 SGHTA, CDR2 FQGNSA. The CDR3 covers 13 residues. The chain's CDR3 is CASSKPNTGKLFF. For the CDR3, the DNA is TGTGCCAGCAGCAAGCCTAACACCGGGAAGCTGTTTTTT.

This clonotype was found a few times. Because the library targeted alpha chains, this beta chain is an off-target read whose size means little. The rearrangement joins TRBV9 to TRBJ2-3; D is uncertain. V was trimmed by 2 bases and J by 2 bases, leaving 9 bases between them. The CDR3 runs to 14 residues. Germline-derived CDR1 and CDR2 are SGDLS and YYNGEE. CDR3 loop: CASSVVEVTDTQYF. The CDR3 DNA reads TGTGCCAGCAGCGTCGTGGAAGTCACAGATACGCAGTATTTT.

At least ten counts were recorded for this clonotype. The size of this beta chain means little, since it is a stray read in a library made for alpha chains. The chain joins TRBV20-1 to TRBJ2-3; no reliable D call. Germline CDR1 DFQATT, CDR2 SNEGSKA (reference sequence). The CDR3 runs to 13 residues. Trimming removed 6 bases at V and 2 bases at J, with 12 bases between. The CDR3 loop reads CSALQALTDTQYF. For the CDR3, the DNA is TGCAGTGCCCTTCAGGCCCTCACAGATACGCAGTATTTT.

This clonotype was picked up many times. Since it is a stray read in a library aimed at alpha chains, this beta chain has a size that is not meaningful. V gene TRBV7-8 combines with J gene TRBJ2-3; D is perhaps TRBD1 (7 bases). Germline lookup yields CDR1 SGHVS and CDR2 FQNEAQ. The CDR3 spans 13 residues. V was pared by 7 bases and J by 4 bases, with 12 bases between. The CDR3 nucleotides are TGTGCCAGCACTCAGGGGGGATCAGATACGCAGTATTTT. It yields the protein CASTQGGSDTQYF. Variable domain in full (rest from reference TRBV7-8 and TRBJ2-3): GAGVSQSPRYKVAKRGQDVALRCDPISGHVSLFWYQQALGQGPEFLTYFQNEAQLDKSGLPSDRFFAERPEGSVSTLKIQRTQQEDSAVYLCASTQGGSDTQYFGPGTRLTVL.